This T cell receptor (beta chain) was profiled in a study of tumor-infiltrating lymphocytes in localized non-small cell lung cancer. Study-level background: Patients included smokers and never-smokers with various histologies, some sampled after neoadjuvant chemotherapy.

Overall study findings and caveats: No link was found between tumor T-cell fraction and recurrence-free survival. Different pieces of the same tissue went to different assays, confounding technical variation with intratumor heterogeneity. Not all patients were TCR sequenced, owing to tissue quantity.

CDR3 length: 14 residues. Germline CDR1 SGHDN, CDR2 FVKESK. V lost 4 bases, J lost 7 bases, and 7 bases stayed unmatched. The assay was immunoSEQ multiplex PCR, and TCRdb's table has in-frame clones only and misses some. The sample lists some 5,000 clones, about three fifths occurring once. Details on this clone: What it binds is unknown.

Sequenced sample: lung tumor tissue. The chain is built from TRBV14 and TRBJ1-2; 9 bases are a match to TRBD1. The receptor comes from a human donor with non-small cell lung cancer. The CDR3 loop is CASSLIQGALGYTF. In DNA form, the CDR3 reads TGTGCCAGCAGCCTCATACAGGGGGCGCTTGGCTACACCTTC. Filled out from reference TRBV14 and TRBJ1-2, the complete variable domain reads EAGVTQFPSHSVIEKGQTVTLRCDPISGHDNLYWYRRVMGKEIKFLLHFVKESKQDESGMPNNRFLAERTGGTYSTLKVQPAELEDSGVYFCASSLIQGALGYTFGSGTRLTVV.